This is a list of T cell receptor beta chains from one sample in a study of CD8+ T cells in alopecia areata. Sequencing was performed with immunoSEQ multiplex PCR; in TCRdb, only in-frame clones are kept and a portion is missing. The data contain approximately 100,000 clones, 60% of them singletons. The sample in question was CD8+ T cells sorted from blood, obtained at week 56, from a patient treated with tofacitinib. All receptors derive from a human donor with alopecia areata. The CDR3 runs from the conserved cysteine through the conserved F or W. A D gene is named only where the DNA matches it firmly. Not all rows give a size; the values are once, few, many and, for expanded clones, a class.

cdr3_aa cdr3_nt d_call j_call clone_size v_call
CASSVSAGVDSEQYF TGTGCCAGCAGCGTATCGGCGGGCGTCGATAGCGAGCAGTACTTC NA TRBJ2-7 NA TRBV9
CASGLTKTGGPDTQYF TGTGCTAGTGGTTTAACAAAAACTGGGGGCCCAGATACGCAGTATTTT NA TRBJ2-3 few TRBV12-5
CASSQAGTGTGYTF TGTGCCAGCAGCCAAGCCGGGACAGGGACTGGCTACACCTTC TRBD1 TRBJ1-2 NA TRBV14
CAGSDGTYGYTF TGTGCCGGCAGTGACGGCACGTATGGCTACACCTTC NA TRBJ1-2 NA TRBV2
CASIPDGKETQYF TGCGCCAGCATCCCGGACGGGAAAGAGACCCAGTACTTC NA TRBJ2-5 NA TRBV5-1
CASSLILAGGPQDTQYF TGTGCCAGCAGCTTAATCCTAGCGGGGGGGCCTCAAGATACGCAGTATTTT TRBD2 TRBJ2-3 NA TRBV7-6
CASSVQGRGQETQYF TGTGCCAGCAGTGTACAGGGGCGAGGGCAAGAGACCCAGTACTTC TRBD1 TRBJ2-5 NA TRBV2
CASSSSGGAFWELFF TGTGCCAGCAGCTCTAGCGGGGGGGCCTTCTGGGAGCTGTTTTTT TRBD2 TRBJ2-2 NA TRBV13
CASSSGGYEQFF TGCGCCAGCAGCTCAGGGGGGTATGAGCAGTTCTTC NA TRBJ2-1 NA TRBV4-1
CGWTASSGANVLTF TGTGGATGGACAGCTTCCTCTGGGGCCAACGTCCTGACTTTC NA TRBJ2-6 NA TRBV30
CASSRPLAGANVLTF TGCGCCAGCAGCCGACCCTTAGCTGGGGCCAACGTCCTGACTTTC NA TRBJ2-6 NA TRBV4-1
CASSESMGHEAFF TGCGCCAGCAGTGAGTCGATGGGCCATGAAGCTTTCTTT NA TRBJ1-1 few TRBV10-2
CASSQETGATYGYTF TGCGCCAGCAGCCAAGAGACAGGGGCCACCTATGGCTACACCTTC TRBD1 TRBJ1-2 NA TRBV4-1
CASSLGVYYGYTF TGTGCCAGCAGTCTAGGGGTTTACTATGGCTACACCTTC NA TRBJ1-2 NA TRBV27
CASSETTGALTDTQYF TGTGCCAGCAGCGAGACTACGGGGGCCCTCACAGATACGCAGTATTTT NA TRBJ2-3 NA TRBV7-2
CASSEGGPQETQYF TGCGCCAGCAGTGAAGGGGGGCCTCAAGAGACCCAGTACTTC NA TRBJ2-5 NA TRBV10-2
CARQAASLQETQYF TGTGCCAGACAGGCGGCTTCGTTACAAGAGACCCAGTACTTC NA TRBJ2-5 NA TRBV2
CASSQDTSGGAETQYF TGTGCCAGCAGCCAAGATACAAGCGGGGGGGCGGAGACCCAGTACTTC TRBD2 TRBJ2-5 NA TRBV4-2
CARPKVRGQGKADTQYF TGTGCCAGACCAAAGGTCAGGGGACAGGGAAAGGCAGATACGCAGTATTTT NA TRBJ2-3 NA TRBV21-1
CASSLEGRLAGGPYNEQFF TGCGCCAGCAGCTTGGAGGGCCGACTAGCGGGGGGGCCCTACAATGAGCAGTTCTTC TRBD2 TRBJ2-1 NA TRBV5-1
CASSLSDGSYEQYF TGTGCCAGCAGCTTATCGGACGGTTCCTACGAGCAGTACTTC NA TRBJ2-7 NA TRBV13
CSARPGEQFF TGCAGTGCAAGGCCCGGTGAGCAGTTCTTC NA TRBJ2-1 NA TRBV20-1
CASSLEGLTGNTIYF TGTGCCAGCAGCTTAGAAGGACTTACTGGAAACACCATATATTTT NA TRBJ1-3 NA TRBV7-2
CASTTNRGQGYTF TGTGCCAGCACCACTAACAGGGGACAGGGCTACACCTTC TRBD1 TRBJ1-2 NA TRBV7-2
CASSYDMGPTDTQYF TGTGCCAGCAGCTACGACATGGGCCCCACAGATACGCAGTATTTT NA TRBJ2-3 once TRBV5-5
CATSRSGGANYEQYF TGTGCCACCAGTCGTAGCGGGGGGGCAAACTACGAGCAGTACTTC TRBD2 TRBJ2-7 few TRBV7-9
CAISEYRTGGDGYTF TGTGCCATCAGTGAGTACAGGACAGGGGGCGATGGCTACACCTTC TRBD1 TRBJ1-2 NA TRBV10-3
CASSLGAGGEQFF TGTGCCAGCAGCCTAGGGGCGGGTGGTGAGCAGTTCTTC NA TRBJ2-1 NA TRBV11-2
CASSQGGRDGYTF TGTGCCAGCAGCCAAGGCGGACGAGATGGCTACACCTTC NA TRBJ1-2 NA TRBV14
CASSLYGGNSPLHF TGCGCCAGCAGCTTATACGGAGGGAATTCACCCCTCCACTTT NA TRBJ1-6 many TRBV5-1
CASRVGEETQYF TGTGCCAGCAGGGTGGGGGAAGAGACCCAGTACTTC NA TRBJ2-5 NA TRBV25-1
CAISERGSGANVLTF TGTGCCATCAGTGAAAGGGGCTCTGGGGCCAACGTCCTGACTTTC NA TRBJ2-6 NA TRBV10-3
CASSRGRRKNEAFF TGTGCCAGCAGCCGAGGACGGAGAAAAAACGAAGCTTTCTTT NA TRBJ1-1 few TRBV5-6
CASSQGTETEAFF TGCGCCAGCAGCCAGGGGACCGAGACTGAAGCTTTCTTT NA TRBJ1-1 NA TRBV4-1
CASTGDREAEAFF TGCGCCAGCACCGGAGACAGGGAAGCTGAAGCTTTCTTT TRBD1 TRBJ1-1 NA TRBV4-1
CASSSPQTGLAEAFF TGTGCCAGCAGTTCTCCCCAGACAGGGCTAGCTGAAGCTTTCTTT TRBD1 TRBJ1-1 once TRBV27
CASTQVGTGYLVYYGYTF TGTGCCAGCACTCAAGTGGGGACAGGATATCTGGTTTACTATGGCTACACCTTC TRBD1 TRBJ1-2 NA TRBV2
CATSRDRVHTF TGTGCCACCAGCAGAGATCGAGTGCACACCTTC NA TRBJ1-2 NA TRBV15
CASSIPQGGGYTF TGTGCCAGTAGTATACCACAGGGTGGTGGCTACACCTTC NA TRBJ1-2 NA TRBV19
CASSQYLAGSSYNEQFF TGTGCCAGCAGCCAATACTTAGCGGGGAGCTCCTACAATGAGCAGTTCTTC TRBD2 TRBJ2-1 NA TRBV14
CASSLGQVFSYEQYF TGTGCCAGCAGTTTAGGCCAGGTCTTCTCCTACGAGCAGTACTTC NA TRBJ2-7 NA TRBV27
CASSERDTFYEQYF TGTGCCAGCAGTGAACGGGACACCTTCTACGAGCAGTACTTC NA TRBJ2-7 NA TRBV2